These 13 T cell receptor beta chains were all obtained from the same sample, sequenced in a study of Ad26.COV2.S vaccination and SARS-CoV-2 variants. Treatment defined: over 15 received Ad26.COV2.S at low or high dose, single or two shots; 5 received placebo; per-sample allocation not given. Day 63 following the first vaccine or placebo injection was when the samples were taken. The table came from immunoSEQ multiplex PCR; TCRdb's copy has only in-frame clones and leaves some out. The table lists around 450,000 clones, roughly 90% of them singletons, with roughly 4% in the top ten. Source: peripheral blood, taken in a trial of Ad26.COV2.S vaccine versus placebo. These receptor sequences come from a person between 18 and 60 years old who received the Ad26.COV2.S COVID-19 vaccine or a placebo.

CDR3 nucleotide sequence: TGTGCCATCAGTGATGGACAGGGTTTCGACTATGGCTACACCTTC. Its protein product is CAISDGQGFDYGYTF. This rearrangement joins TRBV10-3 to TRBJ1-2; 8 bases fit TRBD1. With 3 bases clipped from V and 3 bases from J, the junction kept 6 bases outside the gene matches. This CDR3 comprises 15 residues. From germline, CDR1 is ENHRY and CDR2 SYGVKD.

V usage is TRBV11-1 and J usage is TRBJ2-7; D is possibly TRBD1 (6 bases). This CDR3 spans 13 amino acids. Trimming took 3 bases from V and 1 from J, leaving 7 bases between them. CDR1 is SGHAT and CDR2 is FQDESV in the germline V gene (reference sequence). CDR3 amino acids: CASSFGTSYEQYF. CDR3 coding DNA: TGTGCCAGCAGCTTTGGGACATCCTACGAGCAGTACTTC.

The CDR3 region has the DNA TGTGCCAGCAGCCCGGGCAAGTCTGGGGGGCAAGAGACCCAGTACTTC. Translated, it gives CASSPGKSGGQETQYF. This chain joins TRBV11-1 and TRBJ2-5, with D perhaps matching TRBD2 (6 bases). Trimming took off 5 bases at V and 2 bases at J, with 18 bases between the two ends. From germline, CDR1 is SGHAT and CDR2 FQDESV (reference sequence). CDR3 length: 16 amino acids.

CDR3 amino acids: CASSRDWFEQYF. In DNA, the CDR3 is TGTGCCAGCAGCCGGGACTGGTTCGAGCAGTACTTC. The chain links TRBV7-2 to TRBJ2-7; the D gene is possibly TRBD2 (6 bases). The CDR3 covers 12 residues. CDR1 and CDR2 (germline): SGHTA, FQGNSA. V lost 5 bases, J lost 6 bases, and 11 bases lay in between.

Only a few counts were recorded for this clone. The V call is TRBV7-2, the J call TRBJ2-3; the match to TRBD1 covers 7 bases. The CDR3 sequence is 15 residues long. The trim removed 4 bases at V and 2 bases at J, leaving 6 bases unmatched. Germline values: CDR1 SGHTA, CDR2 FQGNSA. The CDR3 region has the DNA TGTGCCAGCAGCTCAGGACAGGCTTACACAGATACGCAGTATTTT. Protein: CASSSGQAYTDTQYF. The complete variable domain, with remaining parts taken from reference TRBV7-2 and TRBJ2-3, reads GAGVSQSPSNKVTEKGKDVELRCDPISGHTALYWYRQSLGQGLEFLIYFQGNSAPDKSGLPSDRFSAERTGGSVSTLTIQRTQQEDSAVYLCASSSGQAYTDTQYFGPGTRLTVL.

In its sample, this clone was seen a few times. Here the CDR3 DNA reads TGTGCCAGCAGTGAAAGGCTCAACTATGGCTACACCTTC. Translated: CASSERLNYGYTF. The genes are TRBV6-1 and TRBJ1-2; no reliable D call. Germline lookup yields CDR1 MNHNS and CDR2 SASEGT. The CDR3 contains 13 residues. V shed 2 bases and J shed 2 bases, with 6 bases lying between them.

The V call is TRBV3-1 (or the pseudogene TRBV3-2), the J call TRBJ1-5; D remains ambiguous. The CDR3 extends over 16 amino acids. Germline CDR1 is LGHDT and CDR2 is YNNKEL (reference sequence). The V and J ends lost 4 bases and 1 base respectively, with 14 bases between them. The CDR3 bases are TGTGCCAGCAGCCCTCGGATGAGTGGAAGCAATCAGCCCCAGCATTTT. The encoded protein is CASSPRMSGSNQPQHF.

Written as DNA, the CDR3 is TGTGCCAGCAGCCCGCCGGGAAAGGTCCACGAGCAGTACTTC. This codes for CASSPPGKVHEQYF. The chain employs TRBV14 and TRBJ2-7, with TRBD2 as a possible D gene (5 bases). Per the germline V gene, CDR1 is SGHDN and CDR2 is FVKESK. V was clipped by 4 bases and J by 5 bases, with 15 bases between them. This CDR3 has 14 residues.

The chain links TRBV9 to TRBJ1-2, with D possibly TRBD1 on 6 matching bases. CDR3 size: 14 residues. V was pared by 3 bases and J by 0 bases, with 9 bases between. CDR1 SGDLS and CDR2 YYNGEE come from the germline V gene. The CDR3 DNA reads as TGTGCCAGCAGCGAGGGGGGAGCTAACTATGGCTACACCTTC. Protein: CASSEGGANYGYTF.

The rearrangement uses TRBV20-1 and TRBJ1-5, with D uncertain. The CDR3 is 13 residues long. CDR1 DFQATT and CDR2 SNEGSKA come from the germline V gene (reference sequence). Between the trimmed V and J ends, which lost 3 bases and 4 bases, there was a span of 10 bases. The CDR3 is CSASFSPNQPQHF. The CDR3 nucleotides are TGCAGTGCTAGTTTCTCCCCTAATCAGCCCCAGCATTTT.

This chain joins TRBV6-2 or TRBV6-3 and TRBJ2-1; possible D gene TRBD1, 5 bases. Between the trimmed V and J ends, which lost 4 bases and 4 bases, there was a span of 17 bases. The CDR3 length is 16 residues. The V gene's germline CDR1 is MNHEY and CDR2 SVGEGT. CDR3: CASSSNPDRNYNEQFF. The DNA of the CDR3 is TGTGCCAGCAGTTCCAACCCCGACAGAAATTACAATGAGCAGTTCTTC.

In DNA form, the CDR3 reads TGTGCCAGCAGCGCCCCAGGGGAACCCTACGAGCAGTACTTC. Protein product: CASSAPGEPYEQYF. V usage is TRBV9 and J usage is TRBJ2-7, with D tentatively TRBD1 (6 bases). From germline, CDR1 is SGDLS and CDR2 YYNGEE. This CDR3 spans 14 amino acids. V gave up 3 bases and J gave up 2 bases, with 12 bases separating them.

This chain connects TRBV12-3 or TRBV12-4 to TRBJ1-6; D is unresolved. The V gene lost 0 bases and the J gene lost 7 bases, with 4 bases spanning the gap. CDR3 length: 13 amino acids. CDR3 region: CASSLAGNSPLHF. The CDR3 coding sequence is TGTGCCAGCAGTTTAGCGGGCAATTCACCCCTCCACTTT.